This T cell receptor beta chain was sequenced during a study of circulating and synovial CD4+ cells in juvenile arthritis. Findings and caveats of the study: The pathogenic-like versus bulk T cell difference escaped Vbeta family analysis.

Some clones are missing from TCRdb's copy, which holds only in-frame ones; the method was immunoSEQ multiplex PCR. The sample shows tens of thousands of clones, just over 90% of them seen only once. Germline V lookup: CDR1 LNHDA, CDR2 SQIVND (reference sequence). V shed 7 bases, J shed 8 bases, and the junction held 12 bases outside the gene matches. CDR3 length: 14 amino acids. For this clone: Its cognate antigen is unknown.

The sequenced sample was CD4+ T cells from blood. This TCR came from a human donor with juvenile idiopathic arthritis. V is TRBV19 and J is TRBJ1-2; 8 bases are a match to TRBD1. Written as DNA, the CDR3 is TGTGCCAGTACCGCGGACAGGGTGTCACAGGGCTACACCTTC. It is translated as CASTADRVSQGYTF.